The source of this TCR beta chain is a study of cytomegalovirus exposure and HLA in healthy donors (dated by TCRdb to the late 2010s). At the level of the whole study: According to an earlier analysis of 587 of the donors, some 180 million T cells yielded over 100 million unique TCR beta sequences and 276 Gb of sequence data. Around 320 gigabases of sequencing data and approximately 85 million unique TCR sequences were included in an early release covering 500 to 750 HLA-typed donors. Of the approximately 400 genotyped donors, 75% to 85% were placed in the genetic ancestry cluster associated with self-reported Caucasian donors. The aim of the study was to test whether cataloging public T cell receptors could identify signatures of past pathogen exposure. Using immunosequencing, the study profiled T cell repertoires from 640 or so subjects and related those repertoires to cytomegalovirus serostatus. Besides the first cohort of around 700 subjects, a separate validation cohort made up of over a hundred different subjects was used. To predict cytomegalovirus infection status, the study combined high-throughput TCR immunosequencing, statistical association of individual TCRs with disease status, and machine learning. A later analysis re-examined previously published TCR beta repertoires from more than 550 donors and added high-resolution HLA genotyping to investigate patterns of TCR occurrence. In the later analysis, no new phenotypic data were used to find candidate immune exposures; instead, reliance was placed on TCR beta sequences and their occurrence across donors. An earlier analysis of approximately 580 of the donors used high-throughput TCR beta sequencing to judge whether each TCR beta V gene segment behaved as functional or pseudogenic. Donor age, sex, ethnicity and CMV serostatus were compiled alongside the repertoire data. A later genetic analysis used genome-wide SNP genotypes for about three fifths of the 666 donors, treating that subset as a discovery cohort. All discovery cohort repertoires had been generated on a single sequencing platform. HLA typing covered class I and class II loci at four-digit resolution. Typing coverage differed by locus: A, B, C, DRB1 and DQB1 were typed in roughly 629-640 donors, DQA1 in 522, DPA1 in nearly 610, and DPB1 in 400 to 490. Because of strong linkage in the cohort, roughly five DR-DQ haplotypes were treated as single units for association and clustering. Across approximately 420 genotyped donors of the cohort, an average of 235,054 unique TCR beta nucleotide sequences per donor were sequenced, and roughly 18% of those sequences were non-productive. Study-wide conclusions, independent of this receptor: According to a later analysis, most CMV-associated TCR beta chains appeared to be HLA-restricted, and the HLA associations seemed to be driven largely by CMV exposure. Linkage disequilibrium might explain the correlated functional status among segregating V segments, but an unknown experimental factor could not be excluded. In a later analysis, the rate of TCR association differed among HLA loci, with DRB1 alleles having the most associated TCRs and HLA-C alleles having the fewest. Sequencing depth was assumed to be roughly uniform across donors in the presence/absence analyses, though that assumption may not hold. In vitro tests confirmed that a few of the cytomegalovirus-associated TCR beta chains recognize cytomegalovirus antigens. Because some donors lacked HLA typing at each locus, the association tests relied only on the typed subset. According to a later analysis, parvovirus B19, influenza, CMV and Epstein-Barr virus appeared linked to several top co-occurrence clusters. In a later analysis, HLA-associated TCR beta chains showed more clonal expansion and lower generation probabilities than non-associated chains that were equally common. For the cohort, immune exposure information was limited to CMV serostatus. This cohort had only TCR beta chains sequenced, and the lack of alpha or paired-chain data limited which features could be detected. A further reported finding was that TCR beta sequences accurately predicted the HLA-A and HLA-B alleles for most subjects in the first cohort. An association between a missense DCLRE1C variant and V-gene and J-gene trimming of TCR beta chains was found in a later genetic analysis and replicated in an independent cohort. The study gave a list of some 150 TCR beta chains associated with cytomegalovirus. A cluster of highly shared sequence variants was judged likely to be a technical artifact of the sequencing pipeline. According to the authors, the approach could potentially be generalized to other disease states and immunological phenotypes. Most TCR sequences were observed very rarely across donors, whereas some public TCRs were present in many individuals. Specific HLA alleles were associated with about 17,000 TCR beta sequences at a false discovery rate of 0.05 in a later analysis. Because counts were too low, seventeen rarely observed V segments, including chromosome 9 orphons, were excluded from the earlier analysis of around 590 of the donors. When HLA alleles, especially DR and DQ, strongly co-occurred, TCR associations were difficult to assign to individual alleles. In a later genetic analysis, fewer N-insertions in productive TCRs were reported among donors in an Asian-associated ancestry cluster than the roughly 710-donor mean. The 87-base-pair reads could not distinguish some IMGT-functional V segments, including TRBV6-2 and TRBV6-3, so those segments were excluded. Cytomegalovirus status was reported to be diagnosed by the classifier with high specificity and sensitivity in both the original and validation cohorts. In an earlier analysis of approximately 590 of the donors, most TCR beta V segments were observed in productive rearrangements about 87% or about 30% of the time, broadly matching IMGT annotations.

The germline V gene provides CDR1 MNHEY and CDR2 SVGAGI. The CDR3 measures 15 amino acids from cysteine to phenylalanine. Just CDR3 DNA is preserved here, 45 bases in frame from base 1. After removal of 5 bases from V and 5 bases from J, the junction retains 7 bases not matched to a gene. In total, roughly 710 healthy bone marrow donors made up the cohort. At the time of sampling, all cohort members were nominally healthy, though unrecorded immune exposures were likely present. The donor tested CMV seronegative, placing the donor among the 350 to 400 seronegative members of the cohort. A peripheral blood sample was provided by each donor, and peripheral blood mononuclear cells were used for TCR beta sequencing. The Qiagen DNeasy Blood Extraction Kit was used to extract genomic DNA from the blood cell samples. The library was produced with the immunoSEQ multiplex PCR assay. The multiplex PCR relied on a mix of 60 forward primers for TCR Vbeta segments and 13 reverse primers for TCR Jbeta segments. The CDR3 region of rearranged TCR beta genes was amplified from genomic DNA with a multiplex PCR assay. On the Illumina HiSeq System, the amplified TCR beta libraries were sequenced as 87-base-pair reads. As for how the authors treated the data: In a later analysis, some 80 million unique TCR beta chains were counted across the roughly 610 repertoires, and around 10 million of these chains were shared by at least two donors. To remove PCR and sequencing errors, raw reads were error-corrected and collapsed into unique sequences using a nearest-neighbor algorithm that merged closely related sequences. CDR3 sequences were aligned to IMGT reference sequences to assign V, D and J gene segments. For a sequence to be retained, a match of at least six nucleotides was required to both a V gene segment and a J gene segment. Rearrangements were called productive when the CDR3 lacked stop codons and stayed in frame with V and J; all others were non-productive. CDR3 was defined according to IMGT convention as the region running from the second conserved V-encoded cysteine to the conserved J-encoded phenylalanine. The earlier analysis of 500 to 750 of the donors excluded any sequence lacking an unambiguous match to a single V gene segment. In an earlier analysis of almost 600 of the donors, a V segment was called functional when productive rearrangements were above 56.7%, and segregating when the standard deviation between donors exceeded 5%. A statistical classification framework was built to diagnose cytomegalovirus status from the catalog of TCR beta chain sequences. A later analysis assigned V and J genes by comparing TCR nucleotide sequences with IMGT/GENE-DB human TR gene sequences. Using the TCRdist pipeline, a later analysis assigned CDR3 sequences along with most-parsimonious VDJ recombination scenarios. In a later analysis, each TCR beta chain was defined by its CDR3 amino acid sequence together with its V-gene family, and reads lacking a unique V-gene family were excluded. A later analysis removed over 500 highly shared, low-generation-probability nucleotide sequences to deal with suspected cross-contamination and a sequencing artifact. For each public chain, a later analysis derived a clonal expansion index from normalized ranks of inferred template counts within each repertoire. In a later analysis, generation probabilities were computed using a VDJ recombination model fitted to out-of-frame rearrangements, and the results were checked against IGoR. In a later analysis, TCR-TCR, TCR-HLA and TCR-CMV co-occurrence was scored with hypergeometric tests, and a repertoire-size bias correction was applied to TCR pairs. False discovery rates were estimated in a later analysis by permuting HLA or CMV assignments 20 times. In a later analysis, co-occurring TCRs were grouped with DBSCAN, and TCRdist sequence similarity was added when clustering was performed within HLA-allele-positive subsets. Co-occurrence clustering excluded repertoires with fewer than 30,000 or more than 120,000 public chains, plus five with anomalous nucleotide sharing. This is the immuneACCESS table as TCRdb keeps it, with only in-frame sequences that have V and J called. A part of the clones is gone; compared with another copy, unresolved V genes explain less than half, and the rest is unexplained. For V, J and clone size, that table is used; D and trimming come from the DNA. This sample lists 150,000 or so clones; 65% to 85% were detected once. The ten largest clones capture 2% to 3% of the sample.

Notes on this clone: The clone's antigen remains unknown. No per-base quality is available; no much larger clone lies one base away. Other DNA sequences in this specimen translate into the identical CDR3.

Sequenced input: PBMCs. The rearrangement combines TRBV6-5 with TRBJ2-3, with 10 bases matching TRBD2. This TCR derives from a man aged 45-60 years in good health and CMV-seronegative. The CDR3: CASSPGLARRDTQYF. The DNA reads TGTGCCAGCAGTCCGGGACTAGCGAGAAGAGATACGCAGTATTTT.